A selection of T cell receptor beta chains follows, all from one sample in a study of OX40 agonist ivuxolimab in advanced cancers. The repertoire was sequenced with immunoSEQ multiplex PCR; TCRdb's copy has only in-frame clones and lacks some. The sample yields about 32,000 clones, roughly 79% seen once. The sequences come from CD4+ or CD8+ T cells sorted from blood, collected in a trial of the OX40 agonist ivuxolimab. Receptors were obtained from an adult with an advanced solid tumor such as melanoma, head and neck, liver or kidney cancer. CDR3s include the opening cysteine and the closing phenylalanine or tryptophan. The order of the fields is V gene, CDR3 length, clone size, J gene, D gene, CDR3 DNA, CDR3 protein. The D gene is left open where the match is weak. Where a row states a size, it is once, few, many or the class of an expanded clone; other rows omit it.

V: TRBV27
length: 15
size: NA
J: TRBJ1-2
D: NA
DNA: TGTGCCAGCAGTTTAAAAGGGGTTTCGGGCTATGGCTACACCTTC
CDR3: CASSLKGVSGYGYTF

V: TRBV27
length: 17
size: NA
J: TRBJ2-5
D: NA
DNA: TGTGCCAGCCTCCCGTCGCCCTTAGACAGAATCCAAGAGACCCAGTACTTC
CDR3: CASLPSPLDRIQETQYF

V: TRBV27
length: 13
size: NA
J: TRBJ2-5
D: NA
DNA: TGTGCCAGCAGTGCCTTAGTCGAAGAGACCCAGTACTTC
CDR3: CASSALVEETQYF

V: TRBV6-1
length: 14
size: NA
J: TRBJ1-2
D: NA
DNA: TGTGCCAGCAGTGAAGCCATAGGGGCCTATGGCTACACCTTC
CDR3: CASSEAIGAYGYTF

V: TRBV21-1
length: 14
size: NA
J: TRBJ2-7
D: NA
DNA: TGTGCCAGCAGCAAACGGGACATGTACTACGAGCAGTACTTC
CDR3: CASSKRDMYYEQYF

V: TRBV7-2
length: 15
size: NA
J: TRBJ1-5
D: NA
DNA: TGTGCCAGCAGCTCCCGGGCCATTAGCAATCAGCCCCAGCATTTT
CDR3: CASSSRAISNQPQHF

V: TRBV15
length: 15
size: few
J: TRBJ1-1
D: TRBD1
DNA: TGTGCCACCAGCAGTAGGACAGGGGGGAACACTGAAGCTTTCTTT
CDR3: CATSSRTGGNTEAFF

V: TRBV6-6
length: 15
size: few
J: TRBJ1-5
D: TRBD1
DNA: TGTGCCAGCAGCCAGGGGGCGGCTGGCAATCAGCCCCAGCATTTT
CDR3: CASSQGAAGNQPQHF

V: TRBV6-6
length: 14
size: once
J: TRBJ1-2
D: NA
DNA: TGTGCCAGCAGTTACCGGGACAAGAACTATGGCTACACCTTC
CDR3: CASSYRDKNYGYTF

V: TRBV5-4
length: 14
size: NA
J: TRBJ2-7
D: NA
DNA: TGTGCCAGCAGCTTCGGGTCAGTCCGGGACGAGCAGTACTTC
CDR3: CASSFGSVRDEQYF

V: TRBV11-2
length: 13
size: NA
J: TRBJ1-4
D: NA
DNA: TGTGCCAGCAGCCGCCGGGACAATGAAAAACTGTTTTTT
CDR3: CASSRRDNEKLFF

V: TRBV5-1
length: 13
size: NA
J: TRBJ2-7
D: NA
DNA: TGCGCCAGCAGCTCGACAGGAACCTACGAGCAGTACTTC
CDR3: CASSSTGTYEQYF

V: TRBV4-2
length: 14
size: NA
J: TRBJ2-1
D: NA
DNA: TGTGCCAGCAGCCAAGACCCCGGAGGGCCCGAGCAGTTCTTC
CDR3: CASSQDPGGPEQFF

V: TRBV6-1
length: 14
size: once
J: TRBJ2-3
D: NA
DNA: TGTGCCAGCAGGGCATCCCCGAGCACAGATACGCAGTATTTT
CDR3: CASRASPSTDTQYF

V: TRBV5-1
length: 13
size: NA
J: TRBJ1-1
D: NA
DNA: TGCGCCAGCAGCTTGGTGACGGACACTGAAGCTTTCTTT
CDR3: CASSLVTDTEAFF

V: TRBV18
length: 14
size: NA
J: TRBJ2-2
D: NA
DNA: TGTGCCAGCCCATTCCGGGAATCTACCGGGGAGCTGTTTTTT
CDR3: CASPFRESTGELFF

V: TRBV2
length: 15
size: NA
J: TRBJ2-3
D: NA
DNA: TGTGCCAGCAGTATCGCGGGACCCCCCACAGATACGCAGTATTTT
CDR3: CASSIAGPPTDTQYF

V: TRBV7-9
length: 14
size: few
J: TRBJ2-7
D: NA
DNA: TGTGCCAGCAGCTTAGACGTCCCCACGGGGGAGCAGTACTTC
CDR3: CASSLDVPTGEQYF

V: TRBV9
length: 13
size: NA
J: TRBJ2-1
D: NA
DNA: TGTGCCAGCAGCGTAGGGACAGACAATGAGCAGTTCTTC
CDR3: CASSVGTDNEQFF

V: TRBV25-1
length: 13
size: NA
J: TRBJ1-2
D: NA
DNA: TGTGCCAGCAGTGACTATTCTGCGGGAGGCTACACCTTC
CDR3: CASSDYSAGGYTF

V: TRBV7-2
length: 15
size: NA
J: TRBJ1-5
D: TRBD1
DNA: TGTGCCAGCAGCTTAGCGGGACAGAGGTATCAGCCCCAGCATTTT
CDR3: CASSLAGQRYQPQHF

V: TRBV5-1
length: 14
size: NA
J: TRBJ2-4
D: NA
DNA: TGCGCCAGCAGCTTACAGGGTGAGGGAAACATTCAGTACTTC
CDR3: CASSLQGEGNIQYF

V: TRBV28
length: 16
size: NA
J: TRBJ1-5
D: TRBD1
DNA: TGTGCCAGCAGCACTAGACAGGGCATGGGCAATCAGCCCCAGCATTTT
CDR3: CASSTRQGMGNQPQHF

V: TRBV18
length: 14
size: NA
J: TRBJ2-5
D: TRBD1
DNA: TGTGCCAGCTCACCCTACAGGGGCCAAGAGACCCAGTACTTC
CDR3: CASSPYRGQETQYF

V: TRBV5-1
length: 14
size: NA
J: TRBJ2-5
D: NA
DNA: TGCGCCAGCAGCCCCCGTCCTAATCGGGAGACCCAGTACTTC
CDR3: CASSPRPNRETQYF

V: TRBV19
length: 14
size: NA
J: TRBJ1-1
D: NA
DNA: TGTGCCAGTAGTGGGGGATGGAGGAACACTGAAGCTTTCTTT
CDR3: CASSGGWRNTEAFF

V: TRBV4-2
length: 14
size: NA
J: TRBJ1-4
D: NA
DNA: TGTGCCAGCAGCCGAAGGTCAACTAATGAAAAACTGTTTTTT
CDR3: CASSRRSTNEKLFF

V: TRBV28
length: 16
size: NA
J: TRBJ2-1
D: TRBD2
DNA: TGTGCCAGCAGTGTATCCGGGACTAGCGCTTACAATGAGCAGTTCTTC
CDR3: CASSVSGTSAYNEQFF

V: TRBV29-1
length: 14
size: NA
J: TRBJ2-1
D: NA
DNA: TGCAGCGCAATAGGGGGGGGAGTAAGAAATGAGCAGTTCTTC
CDR3: CSAIGGGVRNEQFF

V: TRBV5-4
length: 14
size: NA
J: TRBJ2-5
D: NA
DNA: TGTGCCAGCAGCTGGGGGCCGTTTAAAGAGACCCAGTACTTC
CDR3: CASSWGPFKETQYF

V: TRBV5-6
length: 16
size: NA
J: TRBJ1-1
D: NA
DNA: TGTGCCAGCAACCCGTTGGGACTTCACGTGAACACTGAAGCTTTCTTT
CDR3: CASNPLGLHVNTEAFF

V: TRBV23-1
length: 17
size: NA
J: TRBJ2-1
D: NA
DNA: TGCGCCAGCAGACCCCTCAATCAGGAAGGGGTCCACAATGAGCAGTTCTTC
CDR3: CASRPLNQEGVHNEQFF